This entry lists 18 T cell receptor beta chains sequenced from one sample in a study of spatial heterogeneity in lung cancer. MiXCR was run by TCRdb on the 5' RACE reads, yielding one entry per CDR3 protein. This sample has approximately 39,000 distinct CDR3 sequences, with roughly 6.5% found just once. Time point specified: sample taken at primary tumor resection. Sequenced material: PBMCs, taken at surgery. Receptor source: a female donor with early-stage non-small cell lung cancer.

This clonotype was observed many times. The V gene is TRBV6-6, the J gene TRBJ2-2, with a possible D match to TRBD2 (5 bases). V dropped 8 bases and J dropped 2 bases, with 9 bases sitting between them. This CDR3 is built from 13 residues. CDR1 is MNHNY, CDR2 SVGAGI, per germline (reference sequence). This CDR3 is CASGRGNTGELFF. The CDR3, as DNA: TGTGCCAGCGGGAGAGGAAACACCGGGGAGCTGTTTTTT.

This chain connects TRBV10-3 to TRBJ2-7, with 11 nucleotides matching TRBD2. V lost 9 bases to trimming and J lost 3 bases; unmatched junction nucleotides: 10. The CDR3 spans 15 residues. The germline CDR1 and CDR2 sequences are ENHRY and SYGVKD. The CDR3: CAIFKTSGSIYEQYF. In nucleotides, the CDR3 is TGTGCCATTTTTAAAACTAGCGGGAGCATCTACGAGCAGTACTTC.

The table lists this clonotype with many counts. The rearrangement links TRBV12-3 or TRBV12-4 to TRBJ1-1, with D tentatively TRBD1 (5 bases). Trimming shortened V by 5 bases and J by 6 bases, and 22 bases separated the two germline ends. The CDR3 runs 16 residues. The CDR3 reads CASSPRWGTSVAEAFF. The DNA for the CDR3 is TGTGCCAGCAGTCCAAGGTGGGGGACCTCCGTCGCTGAAGCTTTCTTT.

The gene calls are TRBV5-6 and TRBJ2-3; 8 nucleotides line up with TRBD1. The CDR3 contains 14 residues. V shed 4 bases and J 4 bases; nucleotides not matched to a gene: 5. The germline V gene encodes CDR1 SGHDT and CDR2 YYEEEE. CDR3 amino acids: CASSRQGLADTQYF. CDR3 sequence (DNA): TGTGCCAGCAGCCGACAGGGGTTGGCAGATACGCAGTATTTT.

The genes are TRBV6-5 and TRBJ2-2, with D possibly being TRBD2 (6 bases). The CDR3 has 15 residues. The V end was cut by 8 bases, the J end by 5 bases, with 18 bases between. CDR1 and CDR2 (germline): MNHEY, SVGAGI. This CDR3 is CASGVDYLGTGELFF. CDR3 sequence (DNA): TGTGCCAGCGGGGTGGACTACTTGGGGACCGGGGAGCTGTTTTTT.

This clonotype has at least ten counts. The gene calls are TRBV18 and TRBJ1-4, with a weak D call TRBD1 (6 bases). Germline CDR1 KGHSH, CDR2 LQKENI. Trimming pared 2 bases from V and 4 bases from J, leaving 11 bases between. The CDR3 consists of 15 residues. CDR3 nucleotide sequence: TGTGCCAGCTCACCAGGCGTGGACAGTAATGAAAAACTGTTTTTT. This gives the protein CASSPGVDSNEKLFF.

There are many counts of this clonotype. The chain has TRBV20-1 and TRBJ2-3; D is unclear. In germline, CDR1 is DFQATT, CDR2 SNEGSKA (reference sequence). The CDR3 extends over 14 amino acids. V lost 3 bases and J 0 bases, leaving 10 bases between the germline ends. CDR3 residues: CSASGVPSTDTQYF. The DNA for the CDR3 is TGCAGTGCTAGTGGAGTTCCAAGCACAGATACGCAGTATTTT.

This clonotype has ten or more counts. The chain joins TRBV29-1 to TRBJ2-5, with D possibly being TRBD2 (5 bases). The germline gives CDR1 SQVTM, CDR2 ANQGSEA. The CDR3 is 12 residues long. The V gene lost 6 bases and the J gene lost 1 base, with 9 bases spanning the gap. The chain's CDR3 is CSVGSGQETQYF. For the CDR3, the DNA is TGCAGCGTGGGGAGCGGCCAAGAGACCCAGTACTTC. Full variable domain (missing parts from reference TRBV29-1 and TRBJ2-5): SAVISQKPSRDICQRGTSLTIQCQVDSQVTMMFWYRQQPGQSLTLIATANQGSEATYESGFVIDKFPISRPNLTFSTLTVSNMSPEDSSIYLCSVGSGQETQYFGPGTRLLVL.

This clonotype was counted many times. The CDR3 DNA sequence: TGTGCCACCAGCCGGGGGGCATTTCTGGAGACCCAGTACTTC. Translating it yields CATSRGAFLETQYF. The chain links TRBV15 to TRBJ2-5; D may be TRBD2 (7 bases). V was trimmed by 5 bases and J by 5 bases, leaving 15 bases between them. This CDR3 is built from 14 residues. Germline values: CDR1 LNHNV, CDR2 YYDKDF (reference sequence).

CDR3 loop: CASSVLLRTDTQYF. CDR3 bases: TGTGCCAGCAGTGTACTCCTACGCACAGATACGCAGTATTTT. The chain uses TRBV2 and TRBJ2-3; D gene unclear. From germline, CDR1 is SNHLY and CDR2 FYNNEI. Trimming left V 4 bases short and J 1 base short, with 9 bases between. This CDR3 spans 14 amino acids.

In its sample, this clonotype was seen many times. The chain links TRBV11-2 to TRBJ2-5; a weak D match, TRBD2 (5 bases). V was clipped by 6 bases and J by 1 base, with 9 bases between them. The CDR3 is made up of 13 amino acids. The V gene's germline CDR1 is SGHAT and CDR2 FQNNGV. The CDR3 DNA reads TGTGCCAGCAGTCCGGGGAGCCAAGAGACCCAGTACTTC. Its protein is CASSPGSQETQYF. Combining the CDR3 with reference TRBV11-2 and TRBJ2-5 gives the whole variable domain EAGVAQSPRYKIIEKRQSVAFWCNPISGHATLYWYQQILGQGPKLLIQFQNNGVVDDSQLPKDRFSAERLKGVDSTLKIQPAKLEDSAVYLCASSPGSQETQYFGPGTRLLVL.

This clonotype showed up just a few times. The chain uses TRBV10-3 and TRBJ2-7; TRBD1 agrees at 9 bases. V was pared by 6 bases and J by 2 bases, with 8 bases of the junction left unmatched. The germline V gene encodes CDR1 ENHRY and CDR2 SYGVKD. The CDR3 length is 15 residues. This CDR3 reads CAISTRDRVTYEQYF. CDR3 DNA: TGTGCCATCAGCACCCGGGACAGGGTTACCTACGAGCAGTACTTC.

Only a few counts were recorded for this clonotype. V usage is TRBV20-1 and J usage is TRBJ1-1; D unresolved. The CDR3 contains 13 residues. CDR1 and CDR2 from the germline V gene are DFQATT and SNEGSKA (reference sequence). V lost 3 bases and J 8 bases, leaving 16 bases between the germline ends. The CDR3 DNA follows: TGCAGTGCTAGCCAGAATAGGGCACTGGAAGCTTTCTTT. Its translation: CSASQNRALEAFF.

This clonotype was observed many times. The chain recombines TRBV5-1 with TRBJ1-4; D is possibly TRBD1 (5 bases). CDR3 length equals 15 residues. Trimming cost V 0 bases and J 5 bases, with 11 bases left between them. Looked up from germline, CDR1 is SGHRS and CDR2 is YFSETQ. The CDR3 sequence: CASSLVGTRNEKLFF. The CDR3 DNA sequence: TGCGCCAGCAGCTTGGTCGGGACGAGGAATGAAAAACTGTTTTTT.

The chain uses TRBV3-1 and TRBJ2-7; D may be TRBD2 (5 bases). Germline V gene data show CDR1 as LGHDT and CDR2 as YNNKEL (reference sequence). V was clipped by 4 bases and J by 2 bases, with 12 bases between them. The CDR3 runs 14 residues. This chain's CDR3 is CASSLGLSTYEQYF. The CDR3 bases are TGTGCCAGCAGCCTAGGACTGTCGACCTACGAGCAGTACTTC.

A word on this clonotype: A much larger clone differs from this one at a single base, so this may be a read error. The V and J genes are TRBV28 and TRBJ1-2, with 7 bases that match TRBD1. The CDR3 runs to 12 residues. Germline-derived CDR1 and CDR2 are MDHEN and SYDVKM. DNA for the CDR3: TGTGCCAGCAGTCTACAGGGGTATGACTACACCTTC. Residues: CASSLQGYDYTF.

The table lists this clonotype with many counts. The rearrangement links TRBV30 to TRBJ1-1; D is ambiguous. Germline CDR1 reads GTSNPN; CDR2 reads SVGIG (reference sequence). This CDR3 has 13 amino acids. V lost 1 base and J 7 bases, leaving 13 bases between the germline ends. The CDR3 loop reads CAWSEFTAIEAFF. The DNA of the CDR3 is TGTGCCTGGAGTGAGTTTACAGCCATTGAAGCTTTCTTT. The variable domain in full, completed from reference TRBV30 and TRBJ1-1, reads SQTIHQWPATLVQPVGSPLSLECTVEGTSNPNLYWYRQAAGRGLQLLFYSVGIGQISSEVPQNLSASRPQDRQFILSSKKLLLSDSGFYLCAWSEFTAIEAFFGQGTRLTVV.

This clonotype was seen ten or more times. The chain is built from TRBV29-1 and TRBJ2-3; 14 nucleotides match TRBD2. The CDR3 is 17 amino acids. Germline CDR1 and CDR2: SQVTM and ANQGSEA. J lost 6 bases, V lost 3 bases, and 11 bases had no gene match. The CDR3 DNA follows: TGCAGCGTTGAGGGGACTAGCGGGAGTGGCCCAACGGATACGCAGTATTTT. As protein: CSVEGTSGSGPTDTQYF.